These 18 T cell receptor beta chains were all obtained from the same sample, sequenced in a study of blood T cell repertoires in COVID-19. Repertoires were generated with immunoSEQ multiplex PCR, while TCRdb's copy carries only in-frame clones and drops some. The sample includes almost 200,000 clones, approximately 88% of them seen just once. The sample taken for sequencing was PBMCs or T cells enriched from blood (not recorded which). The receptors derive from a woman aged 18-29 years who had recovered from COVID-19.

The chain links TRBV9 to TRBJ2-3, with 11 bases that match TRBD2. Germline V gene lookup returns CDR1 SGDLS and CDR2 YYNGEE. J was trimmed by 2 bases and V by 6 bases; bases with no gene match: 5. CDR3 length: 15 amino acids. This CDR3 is CASNPSGGYTDTQYF. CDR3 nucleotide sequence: TGTGCCAGCAATCCTAGCGGGGGGTACACAGATACGCAGTATTTT.

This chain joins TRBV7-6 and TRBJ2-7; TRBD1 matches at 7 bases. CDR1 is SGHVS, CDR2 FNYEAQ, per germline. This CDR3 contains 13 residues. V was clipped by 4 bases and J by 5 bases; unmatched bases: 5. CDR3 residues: CASSSTGVHEQYF. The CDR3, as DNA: TGTGCCAGCAGCTCAACAGGGGTCCACGAGCAGTACTTC.

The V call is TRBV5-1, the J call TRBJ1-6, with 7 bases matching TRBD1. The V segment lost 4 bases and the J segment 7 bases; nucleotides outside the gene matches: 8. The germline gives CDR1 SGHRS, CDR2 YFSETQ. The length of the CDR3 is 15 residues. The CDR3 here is CASSGGQGGNSPLHF. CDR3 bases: TGCGCCAGCAGCGGGGGGCAAGGGGGCAATTCACCCCTCCACTTT.

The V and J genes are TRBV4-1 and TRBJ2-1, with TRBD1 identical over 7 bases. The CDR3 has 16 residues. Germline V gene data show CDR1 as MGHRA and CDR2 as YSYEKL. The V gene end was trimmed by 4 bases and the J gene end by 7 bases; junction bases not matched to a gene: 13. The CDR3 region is CASSLRTGTAFNEQFF. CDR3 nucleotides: TGCGCCAGCAGCCTAAGAACCGGGACAGCCTTTAATGAGCAGTTCTTC.

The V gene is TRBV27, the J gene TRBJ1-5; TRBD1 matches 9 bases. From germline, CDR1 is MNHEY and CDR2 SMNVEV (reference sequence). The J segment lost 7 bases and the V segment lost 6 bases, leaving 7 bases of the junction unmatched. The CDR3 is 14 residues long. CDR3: CASRTGGGGQPQHF. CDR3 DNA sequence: TGTGCCAGCAGAACAGGGGGCGGAGGCCAGCCCCAGCATTTT.

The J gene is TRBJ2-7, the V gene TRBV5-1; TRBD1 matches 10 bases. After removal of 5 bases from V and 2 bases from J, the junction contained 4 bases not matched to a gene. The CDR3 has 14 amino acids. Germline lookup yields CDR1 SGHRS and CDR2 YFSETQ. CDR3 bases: TGCGCCAGCAGAACCGGGACAGGGGCCTACGAGCAGTACTTC. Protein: CASRTGTGAYEQYF.

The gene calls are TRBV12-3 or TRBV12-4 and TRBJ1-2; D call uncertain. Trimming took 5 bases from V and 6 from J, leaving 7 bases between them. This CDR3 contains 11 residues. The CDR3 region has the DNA TGTGCCAGCAGTCCCTTAAATGGCTACACCTTC. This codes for CASSPLNGYTF.

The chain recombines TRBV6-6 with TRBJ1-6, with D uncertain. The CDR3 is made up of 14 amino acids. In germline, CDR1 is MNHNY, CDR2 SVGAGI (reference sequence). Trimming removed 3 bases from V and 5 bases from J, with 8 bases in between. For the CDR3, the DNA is TGTGCCAGCAGTTATGGAGTCCATAATTCACCCCTCCACTTT. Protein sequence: CASSYGVHNSPLHF.

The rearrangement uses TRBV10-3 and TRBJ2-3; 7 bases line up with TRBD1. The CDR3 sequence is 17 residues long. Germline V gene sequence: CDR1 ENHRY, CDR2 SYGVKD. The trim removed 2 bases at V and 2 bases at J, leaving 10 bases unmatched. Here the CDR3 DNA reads TGTGCCATCAGTGAGCCCCCCGCGACAGGGACCACAGATACGCAGTATTTT. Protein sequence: CAISEPPATGTTDTQYF.

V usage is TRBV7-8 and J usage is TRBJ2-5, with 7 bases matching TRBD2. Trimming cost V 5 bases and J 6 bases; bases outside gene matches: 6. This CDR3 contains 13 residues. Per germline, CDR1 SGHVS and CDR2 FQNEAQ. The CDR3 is CASSLGTTQTQYF. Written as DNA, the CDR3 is TGTGCCAGCAGCCTAGGGACTACCCAGACCCAGTACTTC.

The chain's CDR3 is CAISEVAGGTGELFF. The CDR3 coding sequence is TGTGCCATCAGTGAGGTAGCGGGGGGAACCGGGGAGCTGTTTTTT. The V call is TRBV10-3, the J call TRBJ2-2, with 10 nucleotides matching TRBD2. Trimming removed 2 bases from V and 5 bases from J; junction bases left unmatched: 2. This CDR3 region has 15 residues. Germline V lookup: CDR1 ENHRY, CDR2 SYGVKD.

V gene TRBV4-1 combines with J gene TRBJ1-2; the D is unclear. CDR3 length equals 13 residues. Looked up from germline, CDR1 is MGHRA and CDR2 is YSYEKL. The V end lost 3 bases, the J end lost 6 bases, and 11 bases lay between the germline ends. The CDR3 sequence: CASSHAWRDGYTF. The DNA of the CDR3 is TGCGCCAGCAGCCATGCTTGGAGGGATGGCTACACCTTC.

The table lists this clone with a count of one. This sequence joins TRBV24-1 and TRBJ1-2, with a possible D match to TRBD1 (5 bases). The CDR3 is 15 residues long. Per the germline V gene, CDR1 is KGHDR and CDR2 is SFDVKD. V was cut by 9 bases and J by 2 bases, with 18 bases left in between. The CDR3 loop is CATSSQTDTNYGYTF. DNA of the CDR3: TGTGCCACCTCCTCCCAGACGGACACGAACTATGGCTACACCTTC.

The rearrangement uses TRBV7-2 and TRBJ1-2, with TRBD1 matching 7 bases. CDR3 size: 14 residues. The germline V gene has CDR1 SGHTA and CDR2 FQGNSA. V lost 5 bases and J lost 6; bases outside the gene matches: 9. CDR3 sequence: CASSPRDRKNGYTF. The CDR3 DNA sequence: TGTGCCAGCAGCCCCAGGGACAGAAAAAATGGCTACACCTTC.

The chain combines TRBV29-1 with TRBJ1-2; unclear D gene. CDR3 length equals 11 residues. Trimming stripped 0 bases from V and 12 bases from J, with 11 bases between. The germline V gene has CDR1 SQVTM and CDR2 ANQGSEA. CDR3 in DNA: TGCAGCGTTGAAGATCAACTACTACACACCTTC. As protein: CSVEDQLLHTF.

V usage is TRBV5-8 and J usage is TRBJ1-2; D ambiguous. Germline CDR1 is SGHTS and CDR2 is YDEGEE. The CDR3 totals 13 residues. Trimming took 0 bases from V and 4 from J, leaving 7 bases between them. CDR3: CASSLGQSYGYTF. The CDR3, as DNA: TGTGCCAGCAGCTTGGGGCAGTCCTATGGCTACACCTTC.

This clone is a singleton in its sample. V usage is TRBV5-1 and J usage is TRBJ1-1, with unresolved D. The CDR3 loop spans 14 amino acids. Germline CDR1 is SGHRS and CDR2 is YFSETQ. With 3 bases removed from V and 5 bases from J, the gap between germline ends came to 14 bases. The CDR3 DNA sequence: TGCGCCAGCAGCTCACATCCCCACTATACTGAAGCTTTCTTT. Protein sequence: CASSSHPHYTEAFF.

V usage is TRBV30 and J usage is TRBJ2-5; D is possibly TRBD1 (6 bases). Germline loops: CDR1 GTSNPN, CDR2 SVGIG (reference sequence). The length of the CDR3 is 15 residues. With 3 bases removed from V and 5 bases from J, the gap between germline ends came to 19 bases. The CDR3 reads CAWRTSGAGWETQYF. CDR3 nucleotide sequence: TGTGCCTGGAGGACCTCAGGGGCTGGATGGGAGACCCAGTACTTC.